Shown below are 32 T cell receptor beta chains from a single sample sequenced in a study of regulatory T cells in long-lasting Graves disease. Through Arm-PCR of CDR3 regions and iRepertoire HTBI primers, TCR beta libraries were built. TCRdb used MiXCR to reprocess the multiplex PCR reads, holding one entry per CDR3 protein. In the table there are about 400,000 distinct CDR3 sequences, under 25% of which are singletons. The time point was: persistent/refractory GD, antithyroid drugs over 5 years with positive TRAb. PBMC RNA served as the TCR library source. The material was peripheral blood mononuclear cells (PBMCs), obtained when the disease was refractory, from a patient treated with antithyroid drugs. These TCRs come from a female donor with Graves disease.

The V and J genes are TRBV3-1 and TRBJ2-4; no clear D. CDR1 and CDR2 (germline): LGHDT, YNNKEL (reference sequence). V was shortened by 10 bases and J by 8 bases, with 18 bases between the two germline ends. CDR3 length equals 13 residues. The CDR3 nucleotides read TGTGCCATCAGTGCTCGGCAGGATGACATTCAGTACTTC. It is translated as CAISARQDDIQYF.

The V gene is TRBV20-1, the J gene TRBJ2-7; 7 bases line up with TRBD1. Per germline, CDR1 DFQATT and CDR2 SNEGSKA (reference sequence). With V trimmed by 6 bases and J by 2 bases, 10 bases remained unmatched. CDR3 size: 14 residues. The CDR3 DNA follows: TGCAGTGCCCCCAGTCATCAGGGGGCCTACGAGCAGTACTTC. This translates into CSAPSHQGAYEQYF.

The chain employs TRBV9 and TRBJ2-2; D perhaps matches TRBD2 (6 bases). Looked up from germline, CDR1 is SGDLS and CDR2 is YYNGEE. V was clipped by 2 bases and J by 6 bases, with 8 bases between them. The CDR3 consists of 13 residues. The CDR3 spells CASSVAGPGELFF. CDR3 nucleotide sequence: TGTGCCAGCAGCGTGGCGGGACCCGGGGAGCTGTTTTTT. The variable domain in full, with the rest retrieved from reference TRBV9 and TRBJ2-2, is DSGVTQTPKHLITATGQRVTLRCSPRSGDLSVYWYQQSLDQGLQFLIQYYNGEERAKGNILERFSAQQFPDLHSELNLSSLELGDSALYFCASSVAGPGELFFGEGSRLTVL.

There are many counts of this clonotype. The CDR3 is CASSLGPGSTYEQYF. The DNA for the CDR3 is TGTGCCAGCAGCTTAGGTCCAGGTTCTACCTACGAGCAGTACTTC. The rearrangement links TRBV7-9 to TRBJ2-7, with no clear D. Germline V gene data show CDR1 as SEHNR and CDR2 as FQNEAQ (reference sequence). Trimming cost V 1 base and J 2 bases, with 12 bases left between them. The length of the CDR3 is 15 residues.

In this sample, this clonotype turned up many times. The V gene is TRBV2, the J gene TRBJ2-2, with D possibly matching TRBD2 (5 bases). The germline V gene has CDR1 SNHLY and CDR2 FYNNEI. The CDR3 consists of 14 residues. V was trimmed by 3 bases and J by 6 bases, leaving 11 bases between them. The chain's CDR3 is CASSDGSGAGELFF. The CDR3 nucleotides are TGTGCCAGCAGTGACGGCTCCGGGGCCGGGGAGCTGTTTTTT.

As concerns this clonotype: One junction end does not reproduce the germline sequence, and a read error may be involved. The V and J genes are TRBV6-9 and TRBJ1-5, with D perhaps matching TRBD1 (5 bases). Looked up from germline, CDR1 is MNHGY and CDR2 is SVAAGI. The CDR3 runs to 11 residues. The DNA for the CDR3 is TGTGCCAGCAGTTCCCCAGGGCCCCCGCATTTT. Encoded protein: CASSSPGPPHF.

This chain links TRBV7-9 with TRBJ1-2; D is uncertain. Germline assignment: CDR1 SEHNR and CDR2 FQNEAQ (reference sequence). V lost 5 bases to trimming and J lost 7 bases, with 14 bases between them. This CDR3 has 13 residues. CDR3 coding DNA: TGTGCCAGCAGCCCGCCTGAGGTTTCTGGCTACACCTTC. This sequence encodes CASSPPEVSGYTF.

Details on this clonotype: One end of the junction varies from germline; a read error may be responsible. This chain connects TRBV6-1 to TRBJ1-5, with D unclear. The germline V gene encodes CDR1 MNHNS and CDR2 SASEGT. CDR3 length: 16 amino acids. The CDR3 region is CASSEVADYSNQPKHF. The CDR3 nucleotides are TGTGCCAGCAGTGAAGTCGCAGATTATAGCAATCAGCCCAAGCATTTT.

Worth noting for this clonotype: A read error may produce the germline difference seen at one junction end. This sequence joins TRBV27 and TRBJ2-7; tentatively, D is TRBD1 or TRBD2 (6 bases each). This CDR3 region has 13 residues. Germline values: CDR1 MNHEY, CDR2 SMNVEV (reference sequence). The CDR3 is CASSLSGGGERYF. As DNA, the CDR3 is TGTGCCAGCAGTTTATCGGGGGGCGGGGAGCGGTACTTC.

The sample holds a few counts of this clonotype. The rearrangement links TRBV5-1 to TRBJ2-7; 7 bases align to TRBD2. Germline lookup yields CDR1 SGHRS and CDR2 YFSETQ. Germline trimming cut 2 bases from V and 0 bases from J; bases unmatched to any gene: 2. This CDR3 is 14 amino acids long. CDR3 in DNA: TGCGCCAGCAGCTTCGGACTAGACTCCTACGAGCAGTACTTC. Protein product: CASSFGLDSYEQYF.

Concerning this clonotype itself: An end of the junction differs from the germline gene, which may be a read error. The rearrangement links TRBV7-9 to TRBJ2-2; 10 bases map to TRBD2. CDR1 is SEHNR and CDR2 is FQNEAQ in the germline V gene (reference sequence). This CDR3 region has 14 residues. The CDR3 DNA reads as TGTGCCAGCAGCCTAGCGGGAGACGCCGGGGAGCTGTTTTTT. This translates into CASSLAGDAGELFF.

The table lists this clonotype with a few counts. The V gene is TRBV6-1, the J gene TRBJ1-1, with 8 positions matching TRBD1. The trim removed 7 bases at V and 1 base at J, leaving 5 bases unmatched. The CDR3 has 14 residues. CDR1 is MNHNS and CDR2 is SASEGT in the germline V gene. CDR3 sequence: CASTRTGWNTEAFF. Written as DNA, the CDR3 is TGTGCCAGCACTCGGACAGGGTGGAACACTGAAGCTTTCTTT.

This clonotype was seen a few times. The genes are TRBV19 and TRBJ1-4, with a weak D call TRBD1 (5 bases). Germline CDR1 reads LNHDA; CDR2 reads SQIVND (reference sequence). The CDR3 sequence is 13 residues long. The V gene lost 6 bases and the J gene lost 6 bases, with 11 bases spanning the gap. In nucleotides, the CDR3 is TGTGCCAGTAGGACAGTCGGGGATGAAAAACTGTTTTTT. It encodes CASRTVGDEKLFF.

This clonotype has only a few counts. The chain employs TRBV10-3 and TRBJ1-5; D is unresolved. The CDR3 is 13 residues long. Between the trimmed V and J ends, which lost 4 bases and 2 bases, there was a span of 6 bases. Looked up from germline, CDR1 is ENHRY and CDR2 is SYGVKD. The CDR3 protein is CAISAEGNQPQHF. In DNA, the CDR3 is TGTGCCATCAGTGCCGAGGGCAATCAGCCCCAGCATTTT.

This clonotype was detected many times. The chain combines TRBV12-3 or TRBV12-4 with TRBJ2-7; the match to TRBD2 covers 9 bases. V dropped 6 bases and J dropped 4; count of bases not matched to a gene: 13. This CDR3 is 16 amino acids long. The CDR3 protein is CASSQSWGGRGYEQYF. CDR3 sequence (DNA): TGTGCCAGCAGCCAAAGCTGGGGCGGGAGGGGATACGAGCAGTACTTC.

The count of this clonotype is one. A much larger clone sits a single nucleotide away, making a read error possible. The chain links TRBV7-2 to TRBJ2-7; D is tentatively TRBD1 or TRBD2 (5 bases each). Germline CDR1 is SGHTA and CDR2 is FQGNSA. The CDR3 has 14 residues. The CDR3 region has the DNA TGTGTCAGCAGCCTCAACCTGGGGGCCTACGAGCAGTACTTC. It translates to CVSSLNLGAYEQYF.

This chain connects TRBV18 to TRBJ1-2; D is undetermined. V lost 6 bases to trimming and J lost 1 base, with 15 bases between them. Germline CDR1 is KGHSH and CDR2 is LQKENI. The CDR3 contains 15 residues. CDR3 DNA: TGTGCCAGCTCCCCTGTCGGAGGTCTTAACTATGGCTACACCTTC. This encodes CASSPVGGLNYGYTF.

This clonotype was seen repeatedly, ten times or more. V gene TRBV28 combines with J gene TRBJ2-7; D ambiguous. CDR3 length: 14 residues. V lost 5 bases and J 6 bases, leaving 17 bases between the germline ends. CDR1 and CDR2 from the germline V gene are MDHEN and SYDVKM. CDR3 amino acids: CASSAGSPNGEQYF. The DNA for the CDR3 is TGTGCCAGCAGTGCCGGGTCACCCAACGGCGAGCAGTACTTC.

The gene calls are TRBV10-3 and TRBJ2-7; 11 bases map to TRBD1. V was clipped by 3 bases and J by 3 bases; unmatched bases: 4. The length of the CDR3 is 15 residues. Per germline, CDR1 ENHRY and CDR2 SYGVKD. CDR3 DNA: TGTGCCATCAGTGAAGCCGGGACAGGGGGCTACGAGCAGTACTTC. Encoded protein: CAISEAGTGGYEQYF.

The J gene is TRBJ2-2, the V gene TRBV10-3, with TRBD1 identical over 8 bases. Germline V gives CDR1 ENHRY, CDR2 SYGVKD. This CDR3 comprises 15 residues. With 5 bases clipped from V and 6 bases from J, the junction kept 8 bases outside the gene matches. DNA for the CDR3: TGTGCCATCAGTATGACCGGACAGGGCTCCGGGGAGCTGTTTTTT. It encodes CAISMTGQGSGELFF.

Comment on this clonotype: It may be a read error: a sequence one base away is much more abundant. The chain employs TRBV28 and TRBJ1-5, with 9 bases aligning to TRBD1. V was clipped by 4 bases and J by 11 bases; unmatched bases: 6. CDR1 is MDHEN and CDR2 is SYDVKM in the germline V gene. The CDR3 runs to 13 residues. The CDR3 DNA reads as TGTGCCAGCAGTTCTCGGGACAGGGCGGCCCAGCATTTT. This translates into CASSSRDRAAQHF.

This clonotype showed up many times. The chain combines TRBV28 with TRBJ2-7; a possible D gene is TRBD2 (5 bases). CDR1 MDHEN and CDR2 SYDVKM come from the germline V gene. The CDR3 has 17 residues. V shed 5 bases and J shed 4 bases, with 24 bases lying between them. The CDR3 DNA reads as TGTGCCAGCAGTCCACTCTTTGACCTTCGGGGAATTTACGAGCAGTACTTC. Protein: CASSPLFDLRGIYEQYF.

This clonotype was detected many times. The chain links TRBV7-8 to TRBJ2-2; 13 nucleotides align to TRBD2. Germline-derived CDR1 and CDR2 are SGHVS and FQNEAQ. V lost 5 bases and J lost 4; bases outside the gene matches: 10. This CDR3 has 18 residues. The DNA of the CDR3 is TGTGCCAGCAGCGTACAACTAGCGGGGGGGATGAGCACCGGGGAGCTGTTTTTT. Protein: CASSVQLAGGMSTGELFF.

J is TRBJ2-7 and V is TRBV24-1; D possibly matches TRBD1 or TRBD2 (5 bases each). From germline, CDR1 is KGHDR and CDR2 SFDVKD. Trimming cost V 8 bases and J 6 bases, with 22 bases left between them. The CDR3 is 15 amino acids. In DNA form, the CDR3 reads TGTGCCACCACCCCGACTGCCGTAGAGGGGTGCGAGCAGTACTTC. Protein product: CATTPTAVEGCEQYF.

This clonotype occurred a few times. This CDR3 is CASSQNRVETFF. DNA for the CDR3: TGTGCCAGCAGCCAGAACAGGGTGGAGACTTTCTTT. This chain connects TRBV12-3 or TRBV12-4 to TRBJ1-1; tentative D call: TRBD1 (6 bases). V lost 6 bases and J lost 12, with 17 bases in between. The CDR3 spans 12 residues.

The chain uses TRBV10-3 and TRBJ1-1; 9 bases are shared with TRBD1. The CDR3 is 17 residues long. Germline V gives CDR1 ENHRY, CDR2 SYGVKD. V lost 0 bases, J lost 6 bases, and 11 bases stayed unmatched. The CDR3 is CAISESSPGQGGSEAFF. The CDR3 bases are TGTGCCATCAGTGAGTCGTCCCCGGGACAGGGTGGGTCTGAAGCTTTCTTT.

The V and J genes are TRBV7-2 and TRBJ2-2, with a weak D call TRBD2 (6 bases). Trimming took 10 bases from V and 6 from J, leaving 18 bases between them. The CDR3 totals 14 residues. CDR1 and CDR2 (germline): SGHTA, FQGNSA. CDR3 protein: CATAAGPRSGELFF. CDR3 sequence (DNA): TGTGCCACAGCGGCGGGACCCAGGTCCGGGGAGCTGTTTTTT.

This clonotype was counted at least ten times. The J gene is TRBJ2-7, the V gene TRBV2; the D gene is possibly TRBD1 (5 bases). This CDR3 contains 13 residues. Germline V gives CDR1 SNHLY, CDR2 FYNNEI. Trimming pared 6 bases from V and 0 bases from J, leaving 9 bases between. Here the CDR3 DNA reads TGTGCCAGCAGGGACATAAGCTCCTACGAGCAGTACTTC. Translating it yields CASRDISSYEQYF.

The V gene is TRBV20-1, the J gene TRBJ1-6, with D maybe TRBD1 (6 bases). The CDR3 covers 17 residues. Germline assignment: CDR1 DFQATT and CDR2 SNEGSKA (reference sequence). V was pared by 1 base and J by 8 bases, with 21 bases between. The CDR3 sequence: CSARAGTKVPGHSPLHF. For the CDR3, the DNA is TGCAGTGCTAGAGCCGGGACAAAAGTGCCGGGGCATTCACCCCTCCACTTT.

The chain combines TRBV7-3 with TRBJ2-2, with D perhaps TRBD2 (5 bases). Germline CDR1 reads SGHTA; CDR2 reads FQGTGA. Trimming left V 5 bases short and J 4 bases short, with 14 bases between. This CDR3 has 15 residues. CDR3 sequence (DNA): TGTGCCAGCAGCCCGGGGTCGCACTCCACCGGGGAGCTGTTTTTT. Its translation: CASSPGSHSTGELFF.

A remark on this clonotype: A much larger clone is a single base away; this may be a read error. This rearrangement joins TRBV7-9 to TRBJ2-5, with D possibly TRBD1 on 5 matching bases. This CDR3 spans 13 amino acids. Germline-derived CDR1 and CDR2 are SEHNR and FQNEAQ (reference sequence). CDR3 in DNA: TGTGCCAGCAGCCGCGACGGACAAGAGACCCAGCACTTC. Translated, it gives CASSRDGQETQHF. Filled out from reference TRBV7-9 and TRBJ2-5, the complete variable domain reads DTGVSQNPRHKITKRGQNVTFRCDPISEHNRLYWYRQTLGQGPEFLTYFQNEAQLEKSRLLSDRFSAERPKGSFSTLEIQRTEQGDSAMYLCASSRDGQETQHFGPGTRLLVL.

This clonotype appeared many times. The chain couples TRBV28 to TRBJ2-7, with 8 bases lining up with TRBD1. Germline CDR1 MDHEN, CDR2 SYDVKM. CDR3 length: 20 amino acids. J lost 2 bases, V lost 0 bases, and 18 bases had no gene match. For the CDR3, the DNA is TGTGCCAGCAGTTTATGGTGGCGCGGACAGGGACTTAAGGGGCCCTACGAGCAGTACTTC. Translated, it gives CASSLWWRGQGLKGPYEQYF.